A selection of T cell receptor beta chains follows, all from one sample in a study of a mutant IDH1 vaccine in newly diagnosed glioma. The antigens these receptors bind are not known. Profiled with immunoSEQ multiplex PCR; TCRdb holds only in-frame clones, not every one. The repertoire holds 30,000 to 40,000 clones, with roughly four fifths as singletons. The sample in question was PBMCs, obtained from a glioma patient whose treatment included an IDH1 peptide vaccine. The receptors were sampled from a man aged 25-45 years with glioma. Both conserved end residues are part of each CDR3. D genes are given only for firm matches. Rows give clone size only sometimes, using once, few, many, or a class for an expanded clone.

length	D	size	V	J	CDR3	DNA
14	-	few	TRBV19	TRBJ2-5	CASSKPGLGETQYF	TGTGCCAGTAGTAAGCCAGGGTTGGGGGAGACCCAGTACTTC
12	-	-	TRBV29-1	TRBJ1-2	CSVPEKGNGYTF	TGCAGCGTTCCGGAGAAGGGCAATGGCTACACCTTC
15	TRBD1	-	TRBV19	TRBJ2-2	CASAQGARGTGELFF	TGTGCCAGTGCCCAGGGGGCGCGAGGGACCGGGGAGCTGTTTTTT
13	-	-	TRBV30	TRBJ1-1	CAWIVNGGSGAFF	TGTGCCTGGATAGTAAATGGGGGGTCGGGCGCTTTCTTT
19	-	-	TRBV5-5	TRBJ1-2	CASSLVIPGHRGGNYGYTF	TGTGCCAGCAGCTTGGTGATCCCGGGACACCGAGGAGGTAACTATGGCTACACCTTC
14	-	-	TRBV14	TRBJ1-2	CASSQDLGLSGYTF	TGTGCCAGCAGCCAAGACTTGGGGTTAAGTGGCTACACCTTC
13	TRBD1	-	TRBV30	TRBJ2-1	CACEGDRDNEQFF	TGTGCCTGCGAGGGGGACAGAGACAATGAGCAGTTCTTC
14	-	-	TRBV2	TRBJ1-4	CASSEIRLNEKLFF	TGTGCCAGCAGTGAAATCAGGCTCAATGAAAAACTGTTTTTT
16	-	once	TRBV5-1	TRBJ2-2	CASSLVLVENTGELFF	TGCGCCAGCAGCTTGGTACTAGTGGAGAACACCGGGGAGCTGTTTTTT
15	-	-	TRBV30	TRBJ1-2	CAWSTAVGQLNGYTF	TGTGCCTGGAGTACTGCGGTGGGCCAGCTTAATGGCTACACCTTC
11	-	-	TRBV6-5	TRBJ2-7	CASSLRNEQYF	TGTGCCAGCAGTCTACGAAACGAGCAGTACTTC
15	TRBD1	-	TRBV6-1	TRBJ2-5	CASTKGTGVRETQYF	TGTGCCAGCACCAAAGGGACAGGGGTCCGAGAGACCCAGTACTTC
15	-	-	TRBV19	TRBJ1-1	CASRRTGTRVTEAFF	TGTGCCAGTAGAAGAACAGGGACACGAGTCACTGAAGCTTTCTTT
14	-	once	TRBV5-6	TRBJ2-7	CASSLIQSPYEQYF	TGTGCCAGCAGCTTGATCCAGTCACCGTACGAGCAGTACTTC
13	-	-	TRBV2	TRBJ2-7	CASSAEVVGEQYF	TGTGCCAGCAGTGCCGAAGTAGTAGGCGAGCAGTACTTC
10	-	-	TRBV29-1	TRBJ1-1	CSVSDSEAFF	TGCAGCGTATCGGACTCTGAAGCTTTCTTT
12	TRBD1	-	TRBV6-1	TRBJ1-1	CASSEGGTEAFF	TGTGCCAGCAGTGAAGGTGGGACAGAGGCTTTCTTT
15	-	-	TRBV2	TRBJ2-1	CASSPEPNSDNEQFF	TGTGCCAGCAGTCCAGAGCCGAACTCTGACAATGAGCAGTTCTTC
14	TRBD1	few	TRBV7-2	TRBJ1-1	CASSYPGQATEAFF	TGTGCCAGCAGCTATCCGGGACAGGCAACTGAAGCTTTCTTT
15	TRBD1	few	TRBV5-6	TRBJ1-1	CASNPTGRFNTEAFF	TGTGCCAGCAATCCGACAGGGAGATTTAACACTGAAGCTTTCTTT
14	-	-	TRBV10-3	TRBJ2-1	CATSGLEDNNEQFF	TGTGCCACCTCAGGGTTAGAGGACAACAATGAGCAGTTCTTC
15	TRBD2	-	TRBV19	TRBJ2-1	CASSMASGDYNEQFF	TGTGCCAGTAGTATGGCTAGCGGAGACTACAATGAGCAGTTCTTC
15	TRBD2	few	TRBV5-1	TRBJ2-2	CASSLSGGQTGELFF	TGCGCCAGCAGCCTGTCGGGGGGGCAGACCGGGGAGCTGTTTTTT
14	-	-	TRBV5-1	TRBJ2-3	CASSLNPRTDTQYF	TGCGCCAGCAGCTTGAATCCACGCACAGATACGCAGTATTTT
17	TRBD2	-	TRBV11-2	TRBJ2-7	CASSPEGLADAPYEQYF	TGTGCCAGCAGCCCAGAGGGACTAGCGGACGCACCCTACGAGCAGTACTTC
15	-	-	TRBV19	TRBJ1-5	CASSWAGRGNQPQHF	TGTGCCAGTAGTTGGGCGGGAAGAGGCAATCAGCCCCAGCATTTT
14	-	-	TRBV7-2	TRBJ2-7	CASSIKLTASEQYF	TGTGCCAGCAGCATTAAACTCACCGCCTCCGAGCAGTACTTC
14	-	-	TRBV7-8	TRBJ2-5	CASSLVSSQETQYF	TGTGCCAGCAGCTTAGTCTCTTCCCAAGAGACCCAGTACTTC
13	TRBD1	-	TRBV6-1	TRBJ1-4	CASRTGGREKLFF	TGTGCCAGCAGAACAGGGGGTCGGGAAAAACTGTTTTTT
14	-	-	TRBV5-4	TRBJ2-3	CASSLVRVSDTQYF	TGTGCCAGCAGCTTGGTACGGGTTTCAGATACGCAGTATTTT
16	TRBD2	-	TRBV5-1	TRBJ2-1	CASSLVASGNYNEQFF	TGCGCCAGCAGCTTGGTGGCTAGCGGGAACTACAATGAGCAGTTCTTC
13	-	-	TRBV7-3	TRBJ2-5	CASSLSSGETQYF	TGTGCCAGCAGCTTAAGTTCTGGAGAGACCCAGTACTTC
15	-	few	TRBV9	TRBJ1-1	CASSVEGFMNTEAFF	TGTGCCAGCAGCGTAGAGGGGTTTATGAACACTGAAGCTTTCTTT
15	-	-	TRBV7-9	TRBJ2-7	CASSFLGTVGYEQYF	TGTGCCAGCAGCTTCCTAGGGACGGTGGGCTACGAGCAGTACTTC
14	TRBD2	-	TRBV11-3	TRBJ2-2	CASSHLAGTGELFF	TGTGCCAGCAGTCACCTAGCGGGGACCGGGGAGCTGTTTTTT
13	-	-	TRBV11-3	TRBJ2-7	CASSLGRGGEQYF	TGTGCCAGCAGCTTAGGCAGGGGAGGAGAGCAGTACTTC
14	-	-	TRBV2	TRBJ1-1	CASSDEGSDTEAFF	TGTGCCAGCAGTGACGAGGGGAGTGATACTGAAGCTTTCTTT
12	-	few	TRBV5-6	TRBJ1-5	CASSLINQPQHF	TGTGCCAGCAGTCTGATTAATCAGCCCCAGCATTTT
18	TRBD1	-	TRBV30	TRBJ1-4	CAWISLQDRDLTNEKLFF	TGTGCCTGGATTTCGCTTCAGGACAGGGATTTAACTAATGAAAAACTGTTTTTT
13	TRBD1	-	TRBV6-5	TRBJ1-4	CASSPGTDEKLFF	TGTGCCAGCAGTCCCGGGACAGACGAAAAACTGTTTTTT
16	-	-	TRBV14	TRBJ1-4	CASSHSTAAANEKLFF	TGTGCCAGCAGCCATTCAACAGCGGCAGCTAATGAAAAACTGTTTTTT
13	-	-	TRBV6-5	TRBJ1-4	CASSLYLGEKLFF	TGTGCCAGCAGTTTGTACCTGGGTGAAAAACTGTTTTTT
16	-	-	TRBV7-9	TRBJ2-3	CASSSVTAPSTDTQYF	TGTGCCAGCAGCTCCGTGACTGCACCTAGCACAGATACGCAGTATTTT
13	-	-	TRBV15	TRBJ1-1	CATSVQRNTEAFF	TGTGCCACCAGCGTACAGAGGAACACTGAAGCTTTCTTT
15	-	few	TRBV5-1	TRBJ2-2	CASSLARWRTGELFF	TGCGCCAGCAGCTTGGCTAGGTGGAGGACCGGGGAGCTGTTTTTT
14	TRBD2	-	TRBV5-1	TRBJ2-3	CASSLLAGVDTQYF	TGCGCCAGCAGCTTACTAGCGGGGGTTGATACGCAGTATTTT